This T cell receptor beta chain was sequenced for a study of T cells expressing NK-cell markers. Study-level results: Leadership of the CD3+CD56-NKG2C+ fraction also belonged to these clonotypes in a few donors.

As to this clonotype: Its antigen is as yet unknown.

CDR1 and CDR2 from the germline V gene are SGHAT and FQNNGV. The CDR3 runs 18 residues. Production of TCR beta cDNA relied on 5'RACE template switching with UMIs. One entry per CDR3 protein, without DNA, is what TCRdb gives after re-calling the 5' RACE reads. Reported are about 260,000 distinct CDR3 sequences; the ten largest clones contain roughly 0.4%. Sequenced sample: blood T cells: a sorted CD56 or NKG2C T cell subset, CD4+ or CD8+ T cells, or bulk PBMC T cells (not recorded which). V is TRBV11-2 and J is TRBJ1-2. The sequence was obtained from a man between 18 and 35 years old in good health. CDR3 amino acids: CASSIILGAAGASYGYTF.